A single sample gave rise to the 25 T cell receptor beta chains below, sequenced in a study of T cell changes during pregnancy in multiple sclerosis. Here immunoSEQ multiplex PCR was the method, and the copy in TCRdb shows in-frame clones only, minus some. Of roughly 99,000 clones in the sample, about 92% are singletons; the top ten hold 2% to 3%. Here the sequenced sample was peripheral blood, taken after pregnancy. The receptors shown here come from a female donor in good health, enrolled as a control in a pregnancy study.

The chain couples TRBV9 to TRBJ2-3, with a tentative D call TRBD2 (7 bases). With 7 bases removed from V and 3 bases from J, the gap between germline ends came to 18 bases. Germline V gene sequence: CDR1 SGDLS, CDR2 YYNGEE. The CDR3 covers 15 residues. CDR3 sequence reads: CASGNGGQGTDTQYF. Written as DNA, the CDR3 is TGTGCCAGCGGAAACGGGGGGCAGGGGACAGATACGCAGTATTTT. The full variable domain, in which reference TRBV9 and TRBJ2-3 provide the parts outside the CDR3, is DSGVTQTPKHLITATGQRVTLRCSPRSGDLSVYWYQQSLDQGLQFLIQYYNGEERAKGNILERFSAQQFPDLHSELNLSSLELGDSALYFCASGNGGQGTDTQYFGPGTRLTVL.

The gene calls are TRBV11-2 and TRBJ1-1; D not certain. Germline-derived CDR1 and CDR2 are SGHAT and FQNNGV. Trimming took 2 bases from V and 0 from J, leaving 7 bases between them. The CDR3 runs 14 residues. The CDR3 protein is CASSLNAVNTEAFF. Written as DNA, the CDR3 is TGTGCCAGCAGCTTAAACGCGGTGAACACTGAAGCTTTCTTT.

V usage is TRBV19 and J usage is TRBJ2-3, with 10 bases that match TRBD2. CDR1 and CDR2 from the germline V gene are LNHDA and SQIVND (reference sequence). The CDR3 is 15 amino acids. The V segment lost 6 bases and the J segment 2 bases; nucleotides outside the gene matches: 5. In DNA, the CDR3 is TGTGCCAGTAGGTCACTAGCGGGATTCACAGATACGCAGTATTTT. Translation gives CASRSLAGFTDTQYF.

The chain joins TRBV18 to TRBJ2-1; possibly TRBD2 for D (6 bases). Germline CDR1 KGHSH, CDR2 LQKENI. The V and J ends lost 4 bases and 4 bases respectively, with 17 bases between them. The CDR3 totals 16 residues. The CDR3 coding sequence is TGTGCCAGCTCACTAAACAAAGGGGACTCATACAATGAGCAGTTCTTC. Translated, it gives CASSLNKGDSYNEQFF.

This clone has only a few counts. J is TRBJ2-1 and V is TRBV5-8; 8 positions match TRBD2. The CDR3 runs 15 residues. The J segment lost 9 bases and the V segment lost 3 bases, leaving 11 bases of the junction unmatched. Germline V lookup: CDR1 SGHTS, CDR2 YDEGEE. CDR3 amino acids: CASSYGTRGGGEQFF. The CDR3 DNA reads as TGTGCCAGCAGCTACGGGACTAGAGGTGGCGGTGAGCAGTTCTTC.

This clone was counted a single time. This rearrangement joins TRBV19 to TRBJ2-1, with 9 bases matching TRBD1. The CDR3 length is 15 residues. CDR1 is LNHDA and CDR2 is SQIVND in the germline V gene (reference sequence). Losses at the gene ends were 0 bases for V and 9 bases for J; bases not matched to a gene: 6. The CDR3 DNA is TGTGCCAGTAGTATAGATCAGGGGACAGGGCTTGAGCAGTTCTTC. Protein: CASSIDQGTGLEQFF.

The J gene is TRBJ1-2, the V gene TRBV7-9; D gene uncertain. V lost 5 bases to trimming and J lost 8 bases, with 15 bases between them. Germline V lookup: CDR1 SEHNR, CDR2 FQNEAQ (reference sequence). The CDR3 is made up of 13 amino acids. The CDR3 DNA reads TGTGCCAGCAGCGTGGGCCGGGAATCAGGCTACACCTTC. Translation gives CASSVGRESGYTF.

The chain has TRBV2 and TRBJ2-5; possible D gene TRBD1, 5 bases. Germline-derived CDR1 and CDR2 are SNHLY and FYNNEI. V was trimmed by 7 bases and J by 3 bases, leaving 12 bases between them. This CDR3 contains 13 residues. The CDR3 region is CASTDGAEETQYF. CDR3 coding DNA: TGTGCCAGCACCGATGGGGCGGAAGAGACCCAGTACTTC.

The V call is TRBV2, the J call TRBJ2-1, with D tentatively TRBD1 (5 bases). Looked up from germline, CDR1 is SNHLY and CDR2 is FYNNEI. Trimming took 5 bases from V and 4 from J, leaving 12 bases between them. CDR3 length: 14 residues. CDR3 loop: CASSLDSSYNEQFF. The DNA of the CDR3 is TGTGCCAGCAGTCTCGACAGTTCGTACAATGAGCAGTTCTTC.

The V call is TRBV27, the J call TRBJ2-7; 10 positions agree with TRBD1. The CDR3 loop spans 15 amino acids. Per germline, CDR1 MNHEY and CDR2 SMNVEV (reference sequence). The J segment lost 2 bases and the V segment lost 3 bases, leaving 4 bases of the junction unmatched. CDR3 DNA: TGTGCCAGCAGTTTGGTGGGGACAGGGGCCTACGAGCAGTACTTC. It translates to CASSLVGTGAYEQYF.

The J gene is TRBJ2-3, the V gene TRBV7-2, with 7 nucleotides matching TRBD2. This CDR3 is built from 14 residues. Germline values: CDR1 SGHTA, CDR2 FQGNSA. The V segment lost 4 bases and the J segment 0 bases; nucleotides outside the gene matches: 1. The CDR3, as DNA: TGTGCCAGCAGCTCTAGCGGAAGCACAGATACGCAGTATTTT. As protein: CASSSSGSTDTQYF.

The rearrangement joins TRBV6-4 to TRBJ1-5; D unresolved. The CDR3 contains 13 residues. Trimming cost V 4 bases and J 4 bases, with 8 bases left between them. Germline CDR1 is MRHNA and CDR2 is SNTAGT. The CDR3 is CASSVAENQPQHF. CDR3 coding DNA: TGTGCCAGCAGTGTGGCAGAAAATCAGCCCCAGCATTTT.

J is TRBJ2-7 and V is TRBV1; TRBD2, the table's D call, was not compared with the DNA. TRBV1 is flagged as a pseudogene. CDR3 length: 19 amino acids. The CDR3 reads CTSTRGCLIQLAGVHEQYF. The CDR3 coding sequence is TGCACCAGCACCCGAGGTTGCCTCATACAACTAGCGGGAGTACACGAGCAGTACTTC.

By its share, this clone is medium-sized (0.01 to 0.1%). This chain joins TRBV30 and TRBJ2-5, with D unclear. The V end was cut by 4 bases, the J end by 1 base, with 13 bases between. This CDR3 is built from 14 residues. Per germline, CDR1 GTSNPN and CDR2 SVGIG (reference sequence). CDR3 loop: CAWTPQEIQETQYF. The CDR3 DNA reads TGTGCCTGGACCCCTCAAGAGATCCAAGAGACCCAGTACTTC. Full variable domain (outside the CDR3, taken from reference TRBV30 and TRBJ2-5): SQTIHQWPATLVQPVGSPLSLECTVEGTSNPNLYWYRQAAGRGLQLLFYSVGIGQISSEVPQNLSASRPQDRQFILSSKKLLLSDSGFYLCAWTPQEIQETQYFGPGTRLLVL.

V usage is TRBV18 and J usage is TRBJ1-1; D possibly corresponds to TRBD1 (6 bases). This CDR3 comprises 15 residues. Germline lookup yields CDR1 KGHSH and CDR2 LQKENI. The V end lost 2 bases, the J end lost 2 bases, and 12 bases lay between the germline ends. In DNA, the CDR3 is TGTGCCAGCTCACCAATGGCAGGGGACAACACTGAAGCTTTCTTT. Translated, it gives CASSPMAGDNTEAFF.

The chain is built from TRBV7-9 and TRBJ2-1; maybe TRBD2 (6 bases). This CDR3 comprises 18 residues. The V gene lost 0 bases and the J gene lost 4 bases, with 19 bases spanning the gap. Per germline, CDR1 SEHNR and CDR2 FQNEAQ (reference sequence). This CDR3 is CASSLATAGSPGYNEQFF. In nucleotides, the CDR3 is TGTGCCAGCAGCTTAGCGACGGCGGGGTCGCCGGGGTACAATGAGCAGTTCTTC.

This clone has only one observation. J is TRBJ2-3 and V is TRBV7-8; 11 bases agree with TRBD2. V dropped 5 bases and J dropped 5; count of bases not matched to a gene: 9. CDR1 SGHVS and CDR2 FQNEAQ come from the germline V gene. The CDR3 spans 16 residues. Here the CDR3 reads CASSPLAGGDIDTQYF. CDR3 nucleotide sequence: TGTGCCAGCAGCCCCCTAGCGGGAGGAGATATAGATACGCAGTATTTT.

DNA of the CDR3: TGTGCCAGCAGTTTAGGCCTCGCGGAAATCTATGCCGGGGAGCTGTTTTTT. It is translated as CASSLGLAEIYAGELFF. The chain employs TRBV28 and TRBJ2-2; no clear D. The V end was cut by 2 bases, the J end by 6 bases, with 19 bases between. Germline assignment: CDR1 MDHEN and CDR2 SYDVKM. The CDR3 contains 17 residues.

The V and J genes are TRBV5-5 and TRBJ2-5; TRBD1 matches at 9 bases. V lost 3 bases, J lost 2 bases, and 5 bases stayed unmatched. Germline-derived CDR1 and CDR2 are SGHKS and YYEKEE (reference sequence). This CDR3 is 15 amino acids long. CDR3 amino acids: CASSSPGQGQETQYF. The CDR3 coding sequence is TGTGCCAGCAGCTCGCCGGGACAGGGTCAAGAGACCCAGTACTTC.

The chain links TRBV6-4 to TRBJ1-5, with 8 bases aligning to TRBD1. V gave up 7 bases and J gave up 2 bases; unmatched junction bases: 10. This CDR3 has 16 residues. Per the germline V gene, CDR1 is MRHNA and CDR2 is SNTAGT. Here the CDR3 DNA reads TGTGCCAGCACTGAAGGACAGGGATTGGGCAATCAGCCCCAGCATTTT. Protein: CASTEGQGLGNQPQHF.

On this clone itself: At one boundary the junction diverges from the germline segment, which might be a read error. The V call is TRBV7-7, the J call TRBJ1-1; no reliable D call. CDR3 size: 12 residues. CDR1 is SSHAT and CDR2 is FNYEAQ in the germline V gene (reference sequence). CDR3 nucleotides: TGTGCTAGCAGCTTCCCTATGACTGAAGCTTTCTTT. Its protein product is CASSFPMTEAFF.

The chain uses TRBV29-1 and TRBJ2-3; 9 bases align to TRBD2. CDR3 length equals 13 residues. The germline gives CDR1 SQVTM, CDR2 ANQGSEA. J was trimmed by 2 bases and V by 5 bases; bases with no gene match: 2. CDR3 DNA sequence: TGCAGCGTTAGCGGGAGGAACACAGATACGCAGTATTTT. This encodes CSVSGRNTDTQYF.

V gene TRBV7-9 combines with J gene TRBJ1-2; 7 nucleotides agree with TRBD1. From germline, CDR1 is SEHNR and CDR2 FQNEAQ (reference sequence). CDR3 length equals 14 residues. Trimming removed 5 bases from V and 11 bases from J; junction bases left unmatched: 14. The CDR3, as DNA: TGTGCCAGCAGCCTGTACAGGGGTGGTGGGGATTACACCTTC. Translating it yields CASSLYRGGGDYTF.

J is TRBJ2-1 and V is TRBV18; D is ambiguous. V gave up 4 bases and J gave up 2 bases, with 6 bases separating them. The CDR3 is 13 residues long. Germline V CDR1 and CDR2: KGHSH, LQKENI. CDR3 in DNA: TGTGCCAGCTCACTTACAGCCTACAATGAGCAGTTCTTC. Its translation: CASSLTAYNEQFF.

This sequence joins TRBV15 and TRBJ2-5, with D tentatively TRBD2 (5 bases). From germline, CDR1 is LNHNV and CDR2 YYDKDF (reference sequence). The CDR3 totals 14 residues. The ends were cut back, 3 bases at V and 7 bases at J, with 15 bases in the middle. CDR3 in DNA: TGTGCCACCAGCAGGGCCGGGTCCGGGGTGACCCAGTACTTC. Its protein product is CATSRAGSGVTQYF. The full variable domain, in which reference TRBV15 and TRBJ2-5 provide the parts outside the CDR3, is DAMVIQNPRYQVTQFGKPVTLSCSQTLNHNVMYWYQQKSSQAPKLLFHYYDKDFNNEADTPDNFQSRRPNTSFCFLDIRSPGLGDTAMYLCATSRAGSGVTQYFGPGTRLLVL.